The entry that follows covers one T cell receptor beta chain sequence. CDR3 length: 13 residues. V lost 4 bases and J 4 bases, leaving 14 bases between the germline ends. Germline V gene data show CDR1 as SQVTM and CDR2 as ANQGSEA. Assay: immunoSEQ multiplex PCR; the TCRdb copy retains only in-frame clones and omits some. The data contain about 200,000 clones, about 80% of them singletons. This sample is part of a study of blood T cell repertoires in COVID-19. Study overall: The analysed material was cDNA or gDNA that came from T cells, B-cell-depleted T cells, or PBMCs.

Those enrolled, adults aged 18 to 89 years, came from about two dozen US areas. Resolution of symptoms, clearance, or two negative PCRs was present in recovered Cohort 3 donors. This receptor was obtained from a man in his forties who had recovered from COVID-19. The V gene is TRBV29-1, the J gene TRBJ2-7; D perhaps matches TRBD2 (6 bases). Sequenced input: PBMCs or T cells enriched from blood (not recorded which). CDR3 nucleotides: TGCAGCGTTGGTGGGGCCGCGGGGTACGAGCAGTACTTC. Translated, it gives CSVGGAAGYEQYF.